This TCR beta chain stems from a study of beta chain features in type 1 diabetes (dated by TCRdb to 2016 to 2019). Broadly, across the study: No differences in mean age, gender distribution, total cell number or subset yield were found between patients and healthy donors. Regulatory and stem cell-like memory subsets were obtained from only 8 patients and roughly eight healthy donors, while naive and central memory subsets were obtained from all 30 or so donors. A total of roughly 100 million sorted cells were examined across all samples, and the number of cells per subset was strongly correlated with RNA yield. The study compared the TCRB repertoires of sorted circulating CD4+ T cell subsets in recently diagnosed type 1 diabetes patients with those in matched healthy donors. What the study reported, not specific to this receptor: Because cDNA rather than genomic DNA was sequenced, highly expressing activated cells could have been over-represented, although no difference in activation and CD3 levels was found between groups. In all four CD4+ subsets, TCRB CDR3 length was moderately but significantly shorter in type 1 diabetes patients. Naive, central memory and regulatory TCRB repertoires appeared more similar among patients than among healthy donors. At VDJ recombination sites, patients with type 1 diabetes made fewer insertions and deleted more nucleotides, a pattern implying thymic rearrangement abnormalities. HLA sub-analyses involved small numbers of individuals, so any influence of HLA type on TCRB rearrangement remained unresolved. PCR may preferentially amplify shorter templates, but because patient and control samples were amplified and corrected together, any resulting skew would affect both groups equally.

The entire amount of isolated RNA was reverse transcribed using the High Capacity cDNA Reverse Transcription Kit, so the sequenced TCRB transcripts were expressed ones. Naive, central memory and regulatory T cell samples underwent deep immunoSEQ sequencing, averaging around 3.6 million total reads per sample. After sorted cells were lysed in RLT buffer, RNA was extracted with DNase-treated RNeasy Micro or Mini kits, with the choice depending on cell number. To prevent cross-contamination, every cell subset was processed on its own, while patient and healthy donor samples were processed together. TCRB sequences were amplified from cDNA with the immunoSEQ multiplex PCR, producing 87-bp fragments spanning the CDR3 region. Amplicons were sequenced on the Illumina HiSeq platform. As for the original processing: Synthetic template baselines were used to correct PCR bias computationally, reads within Hamming distance 2 were collapsed together, and singletons that could not be merged were discarded. Reads were aligned to IMGT to assign V, D and J genes, CDR3 length, and insertions or deletions at six rearrangement sites. Clonotype counts were normalized to sorted cell number within each subset before computing true diversity and Gini coefficients with the tcR R package. The overlap coefficient, calculated on TCRB nucleotide sequences, was used to quantify repertoire sharing. Out-of-frame TCRB sequences from naive cells were analyzed as a proxy for the pre-selection repertoire. The table comes from immuneACCESS by way of TCRdb, which keeps in-frame sequences with V and J called. Part of the clones is missing from these tables; in studies checked, under half for an unresolved V gene and the rest for unknown reasons. V, J and clone size derive from that table, while D and trimming were established from the DNA sequence. This sample is represented by under 450,000 clones; approximately 16% of them were singletons. The ten largest clonotypes hold about 0.018% of the sample.

A distance of 9 bases separates the germline ends of V and J, which lose 0 bases and 0 bases respectively. CDR1 and CDR2 are drawn from the germline V gene: SGDLS, YYNGEE. The CDR3 runs 16 amino acids, cysteine and phenylalanine included. Just the 48-base CDR3 DNA is kept, in frame starting at base 1. A single peripheral blood draw of about 116 mL on average was collected from each donor into heparinised tubes. A BD FACSAria II and a panel including CD45RO, CCR7, CD25, CD127, CD95 and CD27 were used to sort naive, central memory, regulatory and stem cell-like memory CD4+ T cells. A purity above 98% was achieved for all sorted populations. PBMCs were isolated immediately by Lymphoprep density gradient centrifugation and stained directly without culture. To minimize batch effects, samples were stained and sorted in pairs, one healthy donor with one patient per experiment. This clone was counted between two and nine times. Its antigen specificity is not known. No quality values exist for individual bases; no much larger clone is one base distant.

The chain is made from TRBV9 and TRBJ1-4; the D gene cannot be named for sure. The receptor was derived from a woman between 18 and 30 years old in good health. Sequencing was done on a sample of naive CD4+ T cells from blood. The sample's cell subset or site label, decoded: true naive CD4+ T cells. Read as DNA, the sequence is TGTGCCAGCAGCGTAGTCCCAACTGCAACTAATGAAAAACTGTTTTTT. Translated, it gives CASSVVPTATNEKLFF.